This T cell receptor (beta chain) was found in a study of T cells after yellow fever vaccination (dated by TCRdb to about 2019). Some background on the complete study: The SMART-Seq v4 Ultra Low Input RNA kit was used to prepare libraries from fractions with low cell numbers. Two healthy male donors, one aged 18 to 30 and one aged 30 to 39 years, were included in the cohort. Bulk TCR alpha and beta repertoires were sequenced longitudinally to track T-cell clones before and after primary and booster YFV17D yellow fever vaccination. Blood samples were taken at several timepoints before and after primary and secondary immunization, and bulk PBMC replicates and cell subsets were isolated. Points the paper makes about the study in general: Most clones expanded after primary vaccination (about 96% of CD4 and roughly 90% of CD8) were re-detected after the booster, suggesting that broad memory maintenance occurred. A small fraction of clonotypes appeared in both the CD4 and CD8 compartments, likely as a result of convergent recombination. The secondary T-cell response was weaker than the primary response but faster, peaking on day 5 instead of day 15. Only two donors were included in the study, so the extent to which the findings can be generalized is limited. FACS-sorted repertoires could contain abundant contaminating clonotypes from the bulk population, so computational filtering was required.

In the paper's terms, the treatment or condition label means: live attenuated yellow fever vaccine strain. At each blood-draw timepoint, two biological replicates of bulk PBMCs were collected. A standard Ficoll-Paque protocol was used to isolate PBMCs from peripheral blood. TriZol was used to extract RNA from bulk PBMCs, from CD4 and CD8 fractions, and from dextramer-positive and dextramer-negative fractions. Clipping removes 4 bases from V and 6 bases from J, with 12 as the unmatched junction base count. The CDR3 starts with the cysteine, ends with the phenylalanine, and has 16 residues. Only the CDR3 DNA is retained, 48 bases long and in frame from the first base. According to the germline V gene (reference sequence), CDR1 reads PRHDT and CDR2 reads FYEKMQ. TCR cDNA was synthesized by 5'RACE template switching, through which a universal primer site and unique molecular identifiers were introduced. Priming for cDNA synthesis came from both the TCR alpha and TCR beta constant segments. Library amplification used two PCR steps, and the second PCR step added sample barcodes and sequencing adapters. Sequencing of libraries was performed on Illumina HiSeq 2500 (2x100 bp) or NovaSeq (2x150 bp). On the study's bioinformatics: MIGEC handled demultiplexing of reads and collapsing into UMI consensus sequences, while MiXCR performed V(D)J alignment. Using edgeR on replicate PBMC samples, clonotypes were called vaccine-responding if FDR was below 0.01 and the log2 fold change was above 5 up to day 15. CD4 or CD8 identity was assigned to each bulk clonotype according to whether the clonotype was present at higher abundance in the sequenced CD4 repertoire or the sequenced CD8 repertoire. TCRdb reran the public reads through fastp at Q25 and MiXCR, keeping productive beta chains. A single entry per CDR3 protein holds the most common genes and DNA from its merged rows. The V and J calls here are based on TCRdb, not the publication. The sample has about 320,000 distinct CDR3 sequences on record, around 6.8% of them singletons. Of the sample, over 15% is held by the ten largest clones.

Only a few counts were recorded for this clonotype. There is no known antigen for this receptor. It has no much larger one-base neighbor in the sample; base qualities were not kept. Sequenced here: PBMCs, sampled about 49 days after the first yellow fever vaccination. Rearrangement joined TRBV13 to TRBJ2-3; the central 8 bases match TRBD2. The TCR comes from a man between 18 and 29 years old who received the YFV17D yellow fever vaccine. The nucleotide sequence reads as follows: TGTGCCAGCAGCTCCCCCCGGGCGGGGGGCGCCGATACGCAGTATTTT. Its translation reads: CASSSPRAGGADTQYF.